Listed below are T cell receptor beta chains from one sample, sequenced in a study of PD-1 blockade in classical Hodgkin lymphoma. The assay was immunoSEQ multiplex PCR, and TCRdb's table has in-frame clones only and misses some. The sample includes about 39,000 clones, 60% to 80% of them seen just once. The material was peripheral blood mononuclear cells (PBMCs), obtained before the second cycle of nivolumab. The source is a human donor with classical Hodgkin lymphoma. Both conserved end residues are part of each CDR3. D genes are given only for firm matches. Size is omitted from some rows. Given values are once, few, many or a class for expanded clones.

j_call: TRBJ2-3
d_call: -
clone_size: -
v_call: TRBV5-1
cdr3_aa: CASSLGPNTQYF
cdr3_nt: TGCGCCAGCAGCTTGGGCCCAAATACGCAGTATTTT

j_call: TRBJ1-1
d_call: -
clone_size: -
v_call: TRBV2
cdr3_aa: CASRGIRENTEAFF
cdr3_nt: TGTGCCAGCAGGGGGATCAGAGAGAACACTGAAGCTTTCTTT

j_call: TRBJ1-6
d_call: -
clone_size: -
v_call: TRBV7-2
cdr3_aa: CASSPAGLFNSPLHF
cdr3_nt: TGTGCCAGCAGCCCCGCAGGGCTTTTCAATTCACCCCTCCACTTT

j_call: TRBJ2-1
d_call: TRBD1
clone_size: -
v_call: TRBV7-2
cdr3_aa: CASSFGQGAGNEQFF
cdr3_nt: TGTGCCAGCAGCTTCGGACAGGGGGCCGGTAATGAGCAGTTCTTC

j_call: TRBJ1-4
d_call: TRBD1
clone_size: -
v_call: TRBV4-2
cdr3_aa: CASSQRDRVEKLFF
cdr3_nt: TGTGCCAGCAGCCAACGGGACAGGGTTGAAAAACTGTTTTTT

j_call: TRBJ1-1
d_call: -
clone_size: once
v_call: TRBV11-2
cdr3_aa: CASSFNAGTNTEAFF
cdr3_nt: TGTGCCAGCAGCTTTAATGCGGGCACGAACACTGAAGCTTTCTTT

j_call: TRBJ2-5
d_call: -
clone_size: few
v_call: TRBV5-6
cdr3_aa: CASSLFRQETQYF
cdr3_nt: TGTGCCAGCAGCTTGTTCAGACAAGAGACCCAGTACTTC

j_call: TRBJ2-1
d_call: TRBD2
clone_size: -
v_call: TRBV11-1
cdr3_aa: CASSSLAGGYNEQFF
cdr3_nt: TGTGCCAGCAGCTCGCTAGCGGGGGGGTACAATGAGCAGTTCTTC

j_call: TRBJ2-1
d_call: -
clone_size: -
v_call: TRBV7-3
cdr3_aa: CASSPLGGALSYNEQFF
cdr3_nt: TGTGCCAGCAGCCCCTTGGGGGGGGCACTCTCCTACAATGAGCAGTTCTTC

j_call: TRBJ1-4
d_call: -
clone_size: -
v_call: TRBV11-3
cdr3_aa: CASSLRGGEKLFF
cdr3_nt: TGTGCCAGCAGCTTAAGGGGAGGTGAAAAACTGTTTTTT

j_call: TRBJ2-1
d_call: TRBD2
clone_size: -
v_call: TRBV14
cdr3_aa: CASSRPGLHFYNEQFF
cdr3_nt: TGTGCCAGCAGCCGACCGGGACTACATTTCTACAATGAGCAGTTCTTC

j_call: TRBJ1-3
d_call: -
clone_size: -
v_call: TRBV10-3
cdr3_aa: CAIAIGRSGNTIYF
cdr3_nt: TGTGCCATCGCGATAGGACGCTCTGGAAACACCATATATTTT

j_call: TRBJ1-1
d_call: -
clone_size: few
v_call: TRBV5-1
cdr3_aa: CASSSTVNTEAFF
cdr3_nt: TGCGCCAGCAGCTCTACGGTGAACACTGAAGCTTTCTTT

j_call: TRBJ2-3
d_call: -
clone_size: -
v_call: TRBV7-9
cdr3_aa: CASRLLNTDTQYF
cdr3_nt: TGTGCCAGCAGATTACTTAACACAGATACGCAGTATTTT

j_call: TRBJ2-3
d_call: TRBD2
clone_size: -
v_call: TRBV2
cdr3_aa: CASSELAGGTDTQYF
cdr3_nt: TGTGCCAGCAGTGAACTAGCGGGGGGCACAGATACGCAGTATTTT

j_call: TRBJ2-7
d_call: -
clone_size: -
v_call: TRBV2
cdr3_aa: CASSDPQPYEQYF
cdr3_nt: TGTGCCAGCTCGGATCCTCAACCCTACGAGCAGTACTTC

j_call: TRBJ1-1
d_call: TRBD1
clone_size: few
v_call: TRBV7-8
cdr3_aa: CASSFPGTANTEAFF
cdr3_nt: TGTGCCAGCAGCTTTCCCGGGACAGCGAACACTGAAGCTTTCTTT

j_call: TRBJ2-7
d_call: TRBD1
clone_size: -
v_call: TRBV18
cdr3_aa: CASSPTGQGFSEQYF
cdr3_nt: TGTGCCAGCTCACCGACAGGGCAAGGGTTCTCCGAGCAGTACTTC

j_call: TRBJ2-2
d_call: TRBD2
clone_size: medium-sized
v_call: TRBV9
cdr3_aa: CASSLAGVGTGELFF
cdr3_nt: TGTGCCAGCAGCCTAGCGGGAGTTGGGACCGGGGAGCTGTTTTTT

j_call: TRBJ1-5
d_call: -
clone_size: -
v_call: TRBV27
cdr3_aa: CASSFINQPQHF
cdr3_nt: TGTGCCAGCAGTTTCATCAATCAGCCCCAGCATTTT

j_call: TRBJ1-1
d_call: TRBD1
clone_size: -
v_call: TRBV18
cdr3_aa: CASSPPQGPLVTEAFF
cdr3_nt: TGTGCCAGCTCACCACCACAGGGGCCCCTGGTCACTGAAGCTTTCTTT

j_call: TRBJ2-2
d_call: -
clone_size: -
v_call: TRBV6-6
cdr3_aa: CASSLDPANTGELFF
cdr3_nt: TGTGCCAGCAGTCTAGACCCCGCGAACACCGGGGAGCTGTTTTTT

j_call: TRBJ2-2
d_call: TRBD2
clone_size: -
v_call: TRBV6-5
cdr3_aa: CASSPGTSTGELFF
cdr3_nt: TGTGCCAGCAGCCCCGGGACTAGCACCGGGGAGCTGTTTTTT

j_call: TRBJ1-6
d_call: -
clone_size: -
v_call: TRBV30
cdr3_aa: CAWNVQNNSPLHF
cdr3_nt: TGTGCCTGGAATGTACAAAATAATTCACCCCTCCACTTT

j_call: TRBJ2-7
d_call: -
clone_size: -
v_call: TRBV5-1
cdr3_aa: CASSLERLSYEQYF
cdr3_nt: TGCGCCAGCAGCTTGGAGCGGTTATCCTACGAGCAGTACTTC

j_call: TRBJ1-1
d_call: TRBD1
clone_size: -
v_call: TRBV4-1
cdr3_aa: CASTGRGQGRYTEAFF
cdr3_nt: TGCGCCAGCACTGGTCGTGGACAGGGTCGGTACACTGAAGCTTTCTTT

j_call: TRBJ1-1
d_call: TRBD1
clone_size: -
v_call: TRBV18
cdr3_aa: CASSPFEQGAMNTEAFF
cdr3_nt: TGTGCCAGCTCACCCTTTGAACAGGGGGCCATGAACACTGAAGCTTTCTTT

j_call: TRBJ2-1
d_call: TRBD2
clone_size: -
v_call: TRBV7-7
cdr3_aa: CASSQSGGAFDEQFF
cdr3_nt: TGTGCCAGCAGCCAAAGCGGGGGGGCCTTCGATGAGCAGTTCTTC

j_call: TRBJ2-7
d_call: -
clone_size: once
v_call: TRBV5-1
cdr3_aa: CASSLLTGTTGEQYF
cdr3_nt: TGCGCCAGCAGCTTGCTGACAGGCACAACGGGGGAGCAGTACTTC

j_call: TRBJ1-6
d_call: TRBD1
clone_size: -
v_call: TRBV5-8
cdr3_aa: CASRGGGNYNSPLHF
cdr3_nt: TGTGCCAGCCGTGGAGGGGGCAACTATAATTCACCCCTCCACTTT

j_call: TRBJ2-6
d_call: -
clone_size: once
v_call: TRBV5-1
cdr3_aa: CASRQGPSGANVLTF
cdr3_nt: TGCGCCAGCAGGCAGGGGCCTTCGGGGGCCAACGTCCTGACTTTC

j_call: TRBJ1-2
d_call: -
clone_size: -
v_call: TRBV10-3
cdr3_aa: CAISEDPGYAAYGYTF
cdr3_nt: TGTGCCATCAGTGAGGATCCAGGGTACGCAGCGTATGGCTACACCTTC

j_call: TRBJ2-7
d_call: -
clone_size: -
v_call: TRBV4-3
cdr3_aa: CASSQNVWDEQYF
cdr3_nt: TGCGCCAGCAGCCAAAATGTTTGGGACGAGCAGTACTTC

j_call: TRBJ2-2
d_call: -
clone_size: -
v_call: TRBV11-2
cdr3_aa: CASSLQQTGELFF
cdr3_nt: TGTGCCAGCAGCCTTCAACAAACCGGGGAGCTGTTTTTT

j_call: TRBJ1-1
d_call: TRBD1
clone_size: -
v_call: TRBV29-1
cdr3_aa: CSVGAGTGIEAFF
cdr3_nt: TGCAGCGTTGGGGCCGGGACAGGCATTGAAGCTTTCTTT

j_call: TRBJ1-1
d_call: -
clone_size: -
v_call: TRBV28
cdr3_aa: CASSSKPRGRGAFF
cdr3_nt: TGTGCCAGCAGTTCGAAGCCACGGGGGCGCGGGGCTTTCTTT

j_call: TRBJ1-5
d_call: TRBD1
clone_size: -
v_call: TRBV4-1
cdr3_aa: CASSRTGGDYQPQHF
cdr3_nt: TGCGCCAGCAGTAGGACAGGGGGAGATTATCAGCCCCAGCATTTT

j_call: TRBJ2-2
d_call: -
clone_size: -
v_call: TRBV4-2
cdr3_aa: CASSPRDSGTGELFF
cdr3_nt: TGTGCCAGCAGCCCTCGGGACTCGGGCACCGGGGAGCTGTTTTTT

j_call: TRBJ1-2
d_call: TRBD1
clone_size: -
v_call: TRBV25-1
cdr3_aa: CASQAGTGTNYGYTF
cdr3_nt: TGTGCCAGCCAAGCCGGGACAGGGACAAACTATGGCTACACCTTC

j_call: TRBJ2-7
d_call: TRBD2
clone_size: few
v_call: TRBV6-5
cdr3_aa: CASGGTSGAFF
cdr3_nt: TGTGCCAGCGGAGGGACTAGCGGGGCCTTCTTC

j_call: TRBJ2-7
d_call: -
clone_size: -
v_call: TRBV5-1
cdr3_aa: CASSQGNAYEQYF
cdr3_nt: TGCGCCAGCAGTCAGGGGAACGCCTACGAGCAGTACTTC